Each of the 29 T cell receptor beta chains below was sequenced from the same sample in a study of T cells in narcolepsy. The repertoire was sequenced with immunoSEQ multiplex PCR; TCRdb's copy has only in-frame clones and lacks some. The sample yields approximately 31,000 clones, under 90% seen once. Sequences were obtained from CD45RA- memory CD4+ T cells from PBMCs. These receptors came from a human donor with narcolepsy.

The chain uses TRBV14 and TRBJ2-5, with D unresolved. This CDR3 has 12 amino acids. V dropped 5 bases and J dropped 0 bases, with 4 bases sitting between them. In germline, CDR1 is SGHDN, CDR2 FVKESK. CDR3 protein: CASSSYQETQYF. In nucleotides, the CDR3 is TGTGCCAGCAGCTCGTACCAAGAGACCCAGTACTTC.

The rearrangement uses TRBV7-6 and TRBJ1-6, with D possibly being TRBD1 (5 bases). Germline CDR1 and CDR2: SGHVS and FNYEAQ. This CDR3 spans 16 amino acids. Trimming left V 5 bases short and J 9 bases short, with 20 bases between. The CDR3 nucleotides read TGTGCCAGCAGCCCAAATCCCAGGGCTTATCTTTCACCCCTCCACTTT. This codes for CASSPNPRAYLSPLHF.

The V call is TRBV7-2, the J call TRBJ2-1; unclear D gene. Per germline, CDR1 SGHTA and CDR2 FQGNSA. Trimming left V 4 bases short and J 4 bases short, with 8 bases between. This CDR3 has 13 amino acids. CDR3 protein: CASSSGNYNEQFF. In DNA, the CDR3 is TGTGCCAGCAGCTCGGGCAATTACAATGAGCAGTTCTTC.

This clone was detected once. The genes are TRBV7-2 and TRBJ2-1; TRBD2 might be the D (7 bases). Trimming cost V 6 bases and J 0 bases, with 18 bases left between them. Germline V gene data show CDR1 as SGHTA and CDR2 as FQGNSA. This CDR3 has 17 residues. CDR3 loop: CASSRSRGASSYNEQFF. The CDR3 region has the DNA TGTGCCAGCAGTCGATCACGGGGGGCCAGCTCCTACAATGAGCAGTTCTTC.

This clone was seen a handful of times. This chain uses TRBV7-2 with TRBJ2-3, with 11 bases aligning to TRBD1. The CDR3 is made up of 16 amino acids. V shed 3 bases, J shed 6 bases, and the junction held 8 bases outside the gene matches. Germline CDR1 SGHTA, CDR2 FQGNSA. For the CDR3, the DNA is TGTGCCAGCAGCTTCGGACAGGGGGCTTCTGCGGATACGCAGTATTTT. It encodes CASSFGQGASADTQYF. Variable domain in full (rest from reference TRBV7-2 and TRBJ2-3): GAGVSQSPSNKVTEKGKDVELRCDPISGHTALYWYRQSLGQGLEFLIYFQGNSAPDKSGLPSDRFSAERTGGSVSTLTIQRTQQEDSAVYLCASSFGQGASADTQYFGPGTRLTVL.

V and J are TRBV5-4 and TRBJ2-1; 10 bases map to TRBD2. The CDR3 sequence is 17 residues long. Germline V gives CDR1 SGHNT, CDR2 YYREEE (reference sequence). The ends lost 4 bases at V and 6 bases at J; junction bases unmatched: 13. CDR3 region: CASSKGASGGFGNEQFF. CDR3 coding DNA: TGTGCCAGCAGCAAGGGGGCTAGCGGGGGATTCGGCAATGAGCAGTTCTTC.

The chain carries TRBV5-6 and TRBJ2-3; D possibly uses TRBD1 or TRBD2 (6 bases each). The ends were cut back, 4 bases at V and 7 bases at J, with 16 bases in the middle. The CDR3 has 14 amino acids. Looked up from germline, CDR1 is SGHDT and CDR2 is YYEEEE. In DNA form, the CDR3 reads TGTGCCAGCAGCCCCTGGGGGGCCAGGAATACGCAGTATTTT. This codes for CASSPWGARNTQYF.

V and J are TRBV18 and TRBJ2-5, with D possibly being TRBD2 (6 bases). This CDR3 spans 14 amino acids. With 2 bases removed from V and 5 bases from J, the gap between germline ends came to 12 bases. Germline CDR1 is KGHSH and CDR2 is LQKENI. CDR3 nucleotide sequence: TGTGCCAGCTCACCAGGAGGGGTCCAGGAGACCCAGTACTTC. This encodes CASSPGGVQETQYF.

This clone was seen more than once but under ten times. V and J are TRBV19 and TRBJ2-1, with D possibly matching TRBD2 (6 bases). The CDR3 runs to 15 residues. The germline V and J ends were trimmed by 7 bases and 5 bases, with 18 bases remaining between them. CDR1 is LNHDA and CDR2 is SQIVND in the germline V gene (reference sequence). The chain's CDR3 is CASTRGGVSNNEQFF. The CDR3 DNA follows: TGTGCCAGTACGCGCGGCGGGGTAAGCAACAATGAGCAGTTCTTC.

The CDR3 DNA is TGTGCCAGCAGCCCCGGACAGGGTAACACTGAAGCTTTCTTT. As protein: CASSPGQGNTEAFF. The chain joins TRBV7-6 to TRBJ1-1; 8 nucleotides line up with TRBD1. The CDR3 runs to 14 residues. Germline V lookup: CDR1 SGHVS, CDR2 FNYEAQ. V lost 5 bases, J lost 2 bases, and 4 bases stayed unmatched.

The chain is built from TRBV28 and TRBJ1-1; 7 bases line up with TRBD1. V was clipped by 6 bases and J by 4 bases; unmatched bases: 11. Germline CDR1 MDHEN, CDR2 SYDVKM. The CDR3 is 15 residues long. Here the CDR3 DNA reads TGTGCCAGCAGCCGCGCGACAGGGCTTATCACTGAAGCTTTCTTT. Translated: CASSRATGLITEAFF.

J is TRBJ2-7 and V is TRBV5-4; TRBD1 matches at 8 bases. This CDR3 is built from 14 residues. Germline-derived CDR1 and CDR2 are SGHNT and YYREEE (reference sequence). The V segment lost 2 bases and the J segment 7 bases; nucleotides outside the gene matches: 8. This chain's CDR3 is CASSFRTGSQEQYF. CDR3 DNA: TGTGCCAGCAGCTTCCGGACAGGGTCCCAGGAGCAGTACTTC.

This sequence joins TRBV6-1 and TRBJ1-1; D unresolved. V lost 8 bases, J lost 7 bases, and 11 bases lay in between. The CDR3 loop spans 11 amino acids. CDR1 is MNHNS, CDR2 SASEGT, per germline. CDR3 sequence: CASHLAGEAFF. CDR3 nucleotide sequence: TGTGCCAGCCACCTCGCTGGTGAAGCTTTCTTT.

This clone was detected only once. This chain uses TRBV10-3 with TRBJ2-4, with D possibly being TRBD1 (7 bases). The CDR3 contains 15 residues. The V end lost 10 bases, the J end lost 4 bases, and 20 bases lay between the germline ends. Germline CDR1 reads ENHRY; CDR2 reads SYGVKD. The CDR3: CATREEGADKNIQYF. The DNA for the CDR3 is TGTGCCACCAGGGAGGAGGGGGCGGATAAAAACATTCAGTACTTC.

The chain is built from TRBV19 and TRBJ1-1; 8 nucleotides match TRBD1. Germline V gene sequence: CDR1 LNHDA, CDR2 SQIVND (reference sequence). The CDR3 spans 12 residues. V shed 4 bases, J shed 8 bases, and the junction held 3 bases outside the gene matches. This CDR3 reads CASSTRTGEAFF. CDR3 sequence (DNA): TGTGCCAGTAGTACAAGGACAGGGGAAGCTTTCTTT.

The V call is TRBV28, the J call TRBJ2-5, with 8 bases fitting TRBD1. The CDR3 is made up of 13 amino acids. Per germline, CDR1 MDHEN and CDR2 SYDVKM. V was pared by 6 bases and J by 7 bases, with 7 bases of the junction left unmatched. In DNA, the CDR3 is TGTGCCAGCAGGACAGGGGATTTGATGACCCAGTACTTC. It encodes CASRTGDLMTQYF.

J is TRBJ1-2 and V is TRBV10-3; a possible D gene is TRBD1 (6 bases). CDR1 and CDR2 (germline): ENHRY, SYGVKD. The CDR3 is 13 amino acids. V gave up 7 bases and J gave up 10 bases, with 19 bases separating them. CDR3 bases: TGTGCCATCATGGGGCAGGGGCTAACTTACTACACCTTC. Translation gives CAIMGQGLTYYTF.

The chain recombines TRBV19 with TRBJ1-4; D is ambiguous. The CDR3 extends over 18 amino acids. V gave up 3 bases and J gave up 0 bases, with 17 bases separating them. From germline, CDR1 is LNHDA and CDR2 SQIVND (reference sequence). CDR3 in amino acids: CASSMRFGQTATNEKLFF. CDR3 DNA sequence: TGTGCCAGTAGTATGAGGTTTGGGCAAACTGCAACTAATGAAAAACTGTTTTTT. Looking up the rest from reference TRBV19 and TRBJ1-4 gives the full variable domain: DGGITQSPKYLFRKEGQNVTLSCEQNLNHDAMYWYRQDPGQGLRLIYYSQIVNDFQKGDIAEGYSVSREKKESFPLTVTSAQKNPTAFYLCASSMRFGQTATNEKLFFGSGTQLSVL.

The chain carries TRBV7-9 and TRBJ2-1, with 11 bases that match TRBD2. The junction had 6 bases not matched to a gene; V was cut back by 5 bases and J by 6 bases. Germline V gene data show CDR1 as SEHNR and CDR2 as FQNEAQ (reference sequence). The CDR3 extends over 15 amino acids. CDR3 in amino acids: CASSPTLAGVNEQFF. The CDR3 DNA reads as TGTGCCAGCAGCCCCACACTAGCGGGGGTCAATGAGCAGTTCTTC.

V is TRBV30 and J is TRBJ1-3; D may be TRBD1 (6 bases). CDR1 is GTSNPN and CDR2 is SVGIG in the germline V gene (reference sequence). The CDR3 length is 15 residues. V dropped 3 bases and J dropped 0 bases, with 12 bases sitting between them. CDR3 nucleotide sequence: TGTGCCTGGAGAGGGGGACTCCGCTCTGGAAACACCATATATTTT. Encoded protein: CAWRGGLRSGNTIYF.

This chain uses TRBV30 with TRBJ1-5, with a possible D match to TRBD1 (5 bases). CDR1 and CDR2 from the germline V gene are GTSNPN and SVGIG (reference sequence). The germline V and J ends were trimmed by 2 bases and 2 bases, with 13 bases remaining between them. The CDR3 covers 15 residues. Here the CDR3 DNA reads TGTGCCTGGAGTCACGCGGGGCCAGGCAATCAGCCCCAGCATTTT. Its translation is CAWSHAGPGNQPQHF.

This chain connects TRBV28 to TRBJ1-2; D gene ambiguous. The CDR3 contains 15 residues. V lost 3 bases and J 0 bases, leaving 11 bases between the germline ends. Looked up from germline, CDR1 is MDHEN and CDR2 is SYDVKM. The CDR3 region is CASSLIQPANYGYTF. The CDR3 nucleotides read TGTGCCAGCAGTTTGATACAGCCAGCTAACTATGGCTACACCTTC.

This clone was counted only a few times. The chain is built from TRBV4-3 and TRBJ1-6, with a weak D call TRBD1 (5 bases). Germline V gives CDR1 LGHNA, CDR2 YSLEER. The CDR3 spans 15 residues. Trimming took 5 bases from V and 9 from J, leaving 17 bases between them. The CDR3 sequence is CASSGVSAGGSPLHF. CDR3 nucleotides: TGCGCCAGCAGCGGTGTGTCCGCGGGGGGTTCACCCCTCCACTTT.

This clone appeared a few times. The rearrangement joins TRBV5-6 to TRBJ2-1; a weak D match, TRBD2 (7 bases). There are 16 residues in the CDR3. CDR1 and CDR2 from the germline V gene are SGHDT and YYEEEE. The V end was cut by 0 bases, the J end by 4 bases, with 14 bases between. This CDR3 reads CASSLVGGAQYNEQFF. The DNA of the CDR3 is TGTGCCAGCAGCTTGGTTGGGGGGGCCCAGTACAATGAGCAGTTCTTC.

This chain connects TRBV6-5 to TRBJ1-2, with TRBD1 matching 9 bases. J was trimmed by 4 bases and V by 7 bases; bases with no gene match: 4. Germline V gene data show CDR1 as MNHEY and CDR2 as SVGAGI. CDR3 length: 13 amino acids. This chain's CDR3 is CASNPTGGYGYTF. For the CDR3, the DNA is TGTGCCAGCAACCCGACAGGGGGCTATGGCTACACCTTC.

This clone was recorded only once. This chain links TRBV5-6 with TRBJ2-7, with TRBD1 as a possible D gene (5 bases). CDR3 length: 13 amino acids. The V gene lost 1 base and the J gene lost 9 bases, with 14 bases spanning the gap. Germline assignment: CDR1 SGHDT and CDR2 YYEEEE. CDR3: CASSLYATGGQYV. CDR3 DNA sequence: TGTGCCAGCAGCTTGTATGCCACAGGCGGGCAGTACGTC.

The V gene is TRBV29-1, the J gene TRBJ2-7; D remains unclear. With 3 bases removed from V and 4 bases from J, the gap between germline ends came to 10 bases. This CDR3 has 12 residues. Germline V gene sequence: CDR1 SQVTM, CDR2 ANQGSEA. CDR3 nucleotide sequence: TGCAGCGTTGAGTCAGATACTTACGAGCAGTACTTC. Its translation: CSVESDTYEQYF.

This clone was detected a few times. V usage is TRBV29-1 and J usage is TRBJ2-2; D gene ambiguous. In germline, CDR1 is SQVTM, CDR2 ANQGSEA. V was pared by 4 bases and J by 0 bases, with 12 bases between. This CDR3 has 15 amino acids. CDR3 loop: CSVGTRNTNTGELFF. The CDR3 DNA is TGCAGCGTTGGGACCAGAAATACGAACACCGGGGAGCTGTTTTTT.

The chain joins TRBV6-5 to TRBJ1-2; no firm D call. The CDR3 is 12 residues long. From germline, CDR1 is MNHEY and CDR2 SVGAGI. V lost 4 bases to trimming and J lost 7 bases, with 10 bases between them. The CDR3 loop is CASSSRLIGYTF. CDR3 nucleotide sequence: TGTGCCAGCAGTTCGCGACTGATTGGCTACACCTTC.